One sample yielded the 20 T cell receptor beta chains listed below, sequenced in a study of blood T cells in healthy people across ages. For the second PCR, which ran for roughly 6 to 12 cycles, a sample-barcoded 5' primer and a J-beta primer mix were used. TCRdb passed the 5' RACE reads through MiXCR, listing each CDR3 protein once. Found here are more than 750,000 distinct CDR3 sequences, about 27% of them singletons; the top ten hold 9.5% to 13%. These records were also assigned to another study, of T cells of mothers and their children.

Sample: blood. All receptors come from a middle-aged woman in good health.

The chain is built from TRBV20-1 and TRBJ2-1; no clear D gene. Germline assignment: CDR1 DFQATT and CDR2 SNEGSKA (reference sequence). This CDR3 has 16 residues. V was shortened by 3 bases and J by 8 bases, with 23 bases between the two germline ends. The CDR3 here is CSASSADAYMTDEQFF. For the CDR3, the DNA is TGCAGTGCTAGTTCCGCCGACGCCTACATGACCGATGAGCAGTTCTTC.

This clonotype has just a few counts. The V gene is TRBV7-6, the J gene TRBJ1-6, with D unclear. Germline CDR1 reads SGHVS; CDR2 reads FNYEAQ. This CDR3 has 16 amino acids. V lost 5 bases and J lost 6, with 17 bases in between. This CDR3 reads CASSREAAVGNSPLHF. In DNA form, the CDR3 reads TGTGCCAGCAGCAGGGAGGCTGCTGTTGGTAATTCACCCCTCCACTTT.

At least ten counts were recorded for this clonotype. V is TRBV7-2 and J is TRBJ2-3; 10 bases map to TRBD2. V trimming: 6 bases; J trimming: 3 bases; junction bases outside the gene matches: 9. Germline assignment: CDR1 SGHTA and CDR2 FQGNSA. The CDR3 loop spans 16 amino acids. CDR3 region: CASSPSGGASTDTQYF. In nucleotides, the CDR3 is TGTGCCAGCAGTCCCAGCGGGGGGGCCTCTACAGATACGCAGTATTTT.

Only a few counts were recorded for this clonotype. The chain links TRBV29-1 to TRBJ1-2, with D unclear. The CDR3 runs 13 residues. V gave up 5 bases and J gave up 8 bases, with 18 bases separating them. CDR1 and CDR2 from the germline V gene are SQVTM and ANQGSEA. CDR3 sequence: CSVRSEKGPGYTF. The CDR3 DNA reads TGCAGCGTTCGGTCCGAAAAAGGTCCGGGCTACACCTTC.

The chain's CDR3 is CASSARLGGQETQYF. In nucleotides, the CDR3 is TGTGCCAGCAGCGCCAGACTAGGAGGACAAGAGACCCAGTACTTC. This chain connects TRBV9 to TRBJ2-5, with a weak D call TRBD2 (6 bases). The CDR3 length is 15 residues. V was shortened by 3 bases and J by 2 bases, with 14 bases between the two germline ends. CDR1 is SGDLS and CDR2 is YYNGEE in the germline V gene.

As concerns this clonotype: A much more abundant neighbour one base away suggests this may be a read error. V gene TRBV20-1 combines with J gene TRBJ2-1; TRBD2 matches 9 bases. The J call may be faulty, since TRBJ2-7 better matches the DNA end. CDR1 is DFQATT, CDR2 SNEGSKA, per germline (reference sequence). The CDR3 runs 15 residues. For the CDR3, the DNA is TGCAGTGCTAGAGCGCGGGGGGGCCCCTACAATGAGCAGTACTTC. Translating gives CSARARGGPYNEQYF.

This clonotype showed up many times. The chain carries TRBV27 and TRBJ2-7; 9 bases match TRBD1. Germline assignment: CDR1 MNHEY and CDR2 SMNVEV (reference sequence). J gave up 2 bases and V 3 bases, and 5 bases lay outside the gene matches. The CDR3 sequence is 15 residues long. This CDR3 reads CASSFNRGHTYEQYF. CDR3 DNA: TGTGCCAGCAGTTTTAACAGGGGGCACACCTACGAGCAGTACTTC.

The chain recombines TRBV4-1 with TRBJ1-1; TRBD1 might be the D (5 bases). This CDR3 spans 17 amino acids. V dropped 3 bases and J dropped 2 bases, with 19 bases sitting between them. From germline, CDR1 is MGHRA and CDR2 YSYEKL. This chain's CDR3 is CASSHSNRYGANTEAFF. In nucleotides, the CDR3 is TGCGCCAGCAGCCACTCGAACAGGTATGGTGCCAACACTGAAGCTTTCTTT.

This clonotype was seen repeatedly, ten times or more. The V call is TRBV7-2, the J call TRBJ2-7, with D perhaps TRBD2 (6 bases). CDR1 SGHTA and CDR2 FQGNSA come from the germline V gene. V lost 1 base and J lost 7, with 11 bases in between. The CDR3 extends over 13 amino acids. The CDR3 is CASSLGLGGEQYF. The CDR3 DNA is TGTGCCAGCAGCTTAGGTCTCGGGGGTGAGCAGTACTTC.

The V gene is TRBV5-1, the J gene TRBJ2-3; a possible D gene is TRBD2 (6 bases). Germline CDR1 SGHRS, CDR2 YFSETQ. This CDR3 has 13 amino acids. With 0 bases removed from V and 7 bases from J, the gap between germline ends came to 9 bases. CDR3 coding DNA: TGCGCCAGCAGCTTGGAAAGGGACTATACGCAGTATTTT. It encodes CASSLERDYTQYF.

V gene TRBV9 combines with J gene TRBJ2-1; TRBD1 aligns across 8 bases. Losses at the gene ends were 4 bases for V and 5 bases for J; bases not matched to a gene: 2. Germline values: CDR1 SGDLS, CDR2 YYNGEE. The CDR3 spans 13 residues. CDR3 protein: CASSMDRDNEQFF. CDR3 nucleotide sequence: TGTGCCAGCAGCATGGACAGGGACAATGAGCAGTTCTTC.

This clonotype was detected a few times. The chain links TRBV28 to TRBJ2-7; D possibly corresponds to TRBD2 (6 bases). CDR1 is MDHEN and CDR2 is SYDVKM in the germline V gene. The CDR3 is 14 residues long. With 3 bases removed from V and 0 bases from J, the gap between germline ends came to 9 bases. Here the CDR3 DNA reads TGTGCCAGCAGTTTCGTCGGGAGCTCCTACGAGCAGTACTTC. Protein: CASSFVGSSYEQYF.

The table lists this clonotype with a few counts. The chain has TRBV7-2 and TRBJ2-3, with 7 bases that match TRBD2. The germline gives CDR1 SGHTA, CDR2 FQGNSA. Unmatched junction bases numbered 15, after V lost 7 bases and J lost 2 bases. The CDR3 is made up of 17 amino acids. The CDR3 here is CASMPPLGGGITDTQYF. CDR3 nucleotides: TGTGCCAGCATGCCTCCCTTGGGCGGGGGAATCACAGATACGCAGTATTTT.

This clonotype was counted ten times or more. The chain joins TRBV20-1 to TRBJ1-6, with a tentative D call TRBD1 (5 bases). The V gene lost 3 bases and the J gene lost 9 bases, with 15 bases spanning the gap. The CDR3 has 14 residues. Germline CDR1 reads DFQATT; CDR2 reads SNEGSKA (reference sequence). CDR3 sequence reads: CSASWGDGGSPLHF. CDR3 nucleotides: TGCAGTGCTAGTTGGGGGGACGGGGGTTCACCCCTCCACTTT.

This clonotype was seen many times. This rearrangement joins TRBV12-3 or TRBV12-4 to TRBJ1-2; the D is unclear. Trimming pared 3 bases from V and 2 bases from J, leaving 10 bases between. CDR3 length: 14 residues. For the CDR3, the DNA is TGTGCCAGCAGTTTGGTTCAAGAAAACTATGGCTACACCTTC. Its protein product is CASSLVQENYGYTF.

The genes are TRBV7-2 and TRBJ2-1; 9 nucleotides match TRBD1. Trimming removed 6 bases from V and 8 bases from J; junction bases left unmatched: 14. CDR1 SGHTA and CDR2 FQGNSA come from the germline V gene. CDR3 size: 16 residues. CDR3 bases: TGTGCCAGCAGGAAAGAGGGGACAGGGAACGGACATGAGCAGTTCTTC. It encodes CASRKEGTGNGHEQFF.

This clonotype turned up a few times. One end of the junction fails to match germline, which may point to a read error. J is TRBJ1-2 and V is TRBV4-1; the D gene is possibly TRBD1 (5 bases). CDR3 length: 15 residues. The V gene's germline CDR1 is MGHRA and CDR2 YSYEKL. Here the CDR3 reads CASNQGLRDGYGYTF. CDR3 sequence (DNA): TGCGCCAGCAACCAAGGCCTCCGGGACGGCTATGGCTACACCTTC.

This clonotype has a handful of counts. The CDR3 coding sequence is TGCAGTGCTAGTTTAGCGGGCTTTATCACTGAAGCTTTCTTT. This encodes CSASLAGFITEAFF. This rearrangement joins TRBV20-1 to TRBJ1-1; D unclear. The CDR3 runs to 14 residues. V lost 3 bases, J lost 4 bases, and 15 bases lay in between. Germline V gene lookup returns CDR1 DFQATT and CDR2 SNEGSKA (reference sequence).

This clonotype has only a few counts. DNA of the CDR3: TGCAGTGCTCAGCGACAGGGGAACACTGAAGCTTTCTTT. Encoded protein: CSAQRQGNTEAFF. V gene TRBV20-1 combines with J gene TRBJ1-1, with 7 bases identical to TRBD1. CDR1 and CDR2 (germline): DFQATT, SNEGSKA (reference sequence). This CDR3 region has 13 residues. Losses at the gene ends were 5 bases for V and 1 base for J; bases not matched to a gene: 4.

The CDR3 reads CSVEDLRVNYGYTF. CDR3 nucleotides: TGCAGCGTTGAAGATCTAAGGGTTAACTATGGCTACACCTTC. The chain has TRBV29-1 and TRBJ1-2; D is ambiguous. This CDR3 region has 14 residues. CDR1 is SQVTM and CDR2 is ANQGSEA in the germline V gene. V shed 0 bases and J shed 1 base, with 9 bases lying between them.